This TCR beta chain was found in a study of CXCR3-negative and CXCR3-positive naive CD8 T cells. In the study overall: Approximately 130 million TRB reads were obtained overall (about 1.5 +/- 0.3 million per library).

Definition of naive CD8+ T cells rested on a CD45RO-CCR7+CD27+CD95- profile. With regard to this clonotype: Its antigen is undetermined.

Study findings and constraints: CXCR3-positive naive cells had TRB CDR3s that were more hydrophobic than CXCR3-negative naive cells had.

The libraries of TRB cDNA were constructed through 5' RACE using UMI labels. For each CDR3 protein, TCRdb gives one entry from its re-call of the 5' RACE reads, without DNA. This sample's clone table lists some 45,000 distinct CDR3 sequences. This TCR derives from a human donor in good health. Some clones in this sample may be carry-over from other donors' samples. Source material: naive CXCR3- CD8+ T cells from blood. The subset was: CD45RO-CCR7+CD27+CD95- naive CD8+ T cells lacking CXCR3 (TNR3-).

This chain's CDR3 is CASTTFRSSAYNEQFF. The chain is built from TRBV6-2 or TRBV6-3 and TRBJ2-1. The CDR3 sequence is 16 residues long. The germline CDR1 and CDR2 sequences are MNHEY and SVGEGT.